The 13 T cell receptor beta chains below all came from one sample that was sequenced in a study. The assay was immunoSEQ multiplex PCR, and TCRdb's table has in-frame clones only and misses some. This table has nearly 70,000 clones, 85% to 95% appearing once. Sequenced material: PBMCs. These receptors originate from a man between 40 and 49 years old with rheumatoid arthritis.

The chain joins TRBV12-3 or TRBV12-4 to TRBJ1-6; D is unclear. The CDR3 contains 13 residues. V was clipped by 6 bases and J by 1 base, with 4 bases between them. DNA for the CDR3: TGTGCCAGCAGGGGATCCTATAATTCACCCCTCCACTTT. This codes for CASRGSYNSPLHF.

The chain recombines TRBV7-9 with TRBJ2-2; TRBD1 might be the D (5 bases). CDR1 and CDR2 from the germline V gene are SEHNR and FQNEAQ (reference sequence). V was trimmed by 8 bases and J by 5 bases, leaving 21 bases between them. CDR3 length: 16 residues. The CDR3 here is CASSPPQGQETGELFF. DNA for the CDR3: TGTGCCAGCTCCCCACCTCAGGGTCAAGAGACCGGGGAGCTGTTTTTT.

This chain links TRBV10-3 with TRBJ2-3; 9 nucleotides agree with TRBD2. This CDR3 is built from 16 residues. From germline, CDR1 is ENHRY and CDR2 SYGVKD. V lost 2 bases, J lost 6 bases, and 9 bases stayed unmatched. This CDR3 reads CAISEASGGRADTQYF. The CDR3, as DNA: TGTGCCATCAGTGAGGCTTCTGGCGGGAGGGCCGATACGCAGTATTTT.

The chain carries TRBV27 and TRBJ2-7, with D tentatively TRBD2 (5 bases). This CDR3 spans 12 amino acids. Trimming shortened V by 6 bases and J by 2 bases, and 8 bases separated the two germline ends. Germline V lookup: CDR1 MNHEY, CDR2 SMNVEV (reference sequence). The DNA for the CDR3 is TGTGCCAGCAGGGACGGGGCCTACGAGCAGTACTTC. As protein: CASRDGAYEQYF.

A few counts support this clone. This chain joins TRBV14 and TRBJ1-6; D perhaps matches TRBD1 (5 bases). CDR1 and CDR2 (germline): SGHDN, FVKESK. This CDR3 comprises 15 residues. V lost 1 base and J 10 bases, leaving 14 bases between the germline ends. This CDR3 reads CASSQVIGGESPLHF. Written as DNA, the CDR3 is TGTGCCAGCAGCCAAGTAATCGGAGGGGAATCACCCCTCCACTTT.

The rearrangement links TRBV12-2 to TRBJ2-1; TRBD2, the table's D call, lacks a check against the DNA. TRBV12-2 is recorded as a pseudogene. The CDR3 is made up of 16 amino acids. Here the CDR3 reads CASRPNGGSPYNEQFF. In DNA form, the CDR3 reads TGTGCAAGTCGCCCCAACGGCGGGAGCCCCTACAATGAGCAGTTCTTC.

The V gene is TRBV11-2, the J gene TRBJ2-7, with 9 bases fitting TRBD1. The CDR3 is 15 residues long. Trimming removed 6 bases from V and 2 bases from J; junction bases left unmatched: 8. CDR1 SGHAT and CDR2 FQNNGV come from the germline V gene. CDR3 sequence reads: CASRANRGPTYEQYF. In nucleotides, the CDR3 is TGTGCCAGCAGGGCCAACAGGGGGCCAACCTACGAGCAGTACTTC. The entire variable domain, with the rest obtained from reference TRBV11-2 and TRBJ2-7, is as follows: EAGVAQSPRYKIIEKRQSVAFWCNPISGHATLYWYQQILGQGPKLLIQFQNNGVVDDSQLPKDRFSAERLKGVDSTLKIQPAKLEDSAVYLCASRANRGPTYEQYFGPGTRLTVT.

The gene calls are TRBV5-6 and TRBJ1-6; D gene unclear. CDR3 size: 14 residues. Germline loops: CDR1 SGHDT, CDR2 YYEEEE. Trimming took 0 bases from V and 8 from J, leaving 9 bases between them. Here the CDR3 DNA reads TGTGCCAGCAGCTTGGATAGGGTGGATTCACCCCTCCACTTT. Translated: CASSLDRVDSPLHF.

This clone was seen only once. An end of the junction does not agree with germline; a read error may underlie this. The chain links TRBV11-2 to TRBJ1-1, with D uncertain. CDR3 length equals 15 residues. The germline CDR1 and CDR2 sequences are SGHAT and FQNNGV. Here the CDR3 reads CASSLSFKRIAEQVF. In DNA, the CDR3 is TGTGCCAGCAGCTTAAGTTTTAAACGGATTGCCGAACAAGTCTTT.

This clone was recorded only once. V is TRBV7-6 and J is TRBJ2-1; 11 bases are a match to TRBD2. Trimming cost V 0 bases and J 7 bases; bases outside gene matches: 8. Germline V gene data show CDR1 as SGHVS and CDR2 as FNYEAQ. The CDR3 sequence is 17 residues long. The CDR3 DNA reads TGTGCCAGCAGCTTAGCCCTAGCGGGAGGTAGGCGAAATGAGCAGTTCTTC. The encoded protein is CASSLALAGGRRNEQFF.

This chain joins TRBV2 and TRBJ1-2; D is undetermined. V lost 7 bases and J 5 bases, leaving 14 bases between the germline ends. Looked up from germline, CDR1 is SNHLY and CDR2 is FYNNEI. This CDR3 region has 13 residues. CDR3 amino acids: CASIRGIGYGYTF. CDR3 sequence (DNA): TGTGCCAGCATAAGAGGGATTGGTTATGGCTACACCTTC.

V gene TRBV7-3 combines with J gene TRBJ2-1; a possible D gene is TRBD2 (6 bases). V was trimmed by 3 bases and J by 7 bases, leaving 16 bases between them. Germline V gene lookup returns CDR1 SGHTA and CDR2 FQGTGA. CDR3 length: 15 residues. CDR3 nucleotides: TGTGCCAGCAGCTTCTCCGGAGGGAGTGAAAATGAGCAGTTCTTC. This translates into CASSFSGGSENEQFF.

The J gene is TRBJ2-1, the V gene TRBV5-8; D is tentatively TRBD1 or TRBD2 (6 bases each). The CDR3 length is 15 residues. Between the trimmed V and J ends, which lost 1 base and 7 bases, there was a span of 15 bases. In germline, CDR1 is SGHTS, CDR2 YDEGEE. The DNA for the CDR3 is TGTGCCAGCAGCTTGCGGGGGCTGGGTATGAATGAGCAGTTCTTC. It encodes CASSLRGLGMNEQFF.